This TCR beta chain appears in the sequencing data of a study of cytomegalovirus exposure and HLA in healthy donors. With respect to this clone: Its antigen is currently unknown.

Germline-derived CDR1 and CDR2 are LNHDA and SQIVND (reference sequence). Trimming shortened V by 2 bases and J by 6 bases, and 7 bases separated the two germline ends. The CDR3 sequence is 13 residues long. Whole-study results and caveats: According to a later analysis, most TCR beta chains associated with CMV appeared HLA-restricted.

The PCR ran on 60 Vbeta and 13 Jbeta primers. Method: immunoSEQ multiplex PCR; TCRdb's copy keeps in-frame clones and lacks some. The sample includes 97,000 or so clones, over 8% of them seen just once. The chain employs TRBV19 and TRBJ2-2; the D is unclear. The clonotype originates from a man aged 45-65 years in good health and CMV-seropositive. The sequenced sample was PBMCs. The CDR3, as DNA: TGTGCCAGTAGTATAAACAGACCCGGGGAGCTGTTTTTT. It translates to CASSINRPGELFF.